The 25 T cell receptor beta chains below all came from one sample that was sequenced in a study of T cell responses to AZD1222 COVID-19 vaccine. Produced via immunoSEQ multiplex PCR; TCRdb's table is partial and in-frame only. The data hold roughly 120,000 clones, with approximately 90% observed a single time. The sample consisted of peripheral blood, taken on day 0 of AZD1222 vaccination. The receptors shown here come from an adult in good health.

Written as DNA, the CDR3 is TGCGCCAGCAGCCAAGCGGGCAGGCTTAATGAAAAACTGTTTTTT. Its translation: CASSQAGRLNEKLFF. The genes are TRBV4-3 and TRBJ1-4; no reliable D call. The CDR3 totals 15 residues. The V gene's germline CDR1 is LGHNA and CDR2 YSLEER. V was shortened by 1 base and J by 4 bases, with 10 bases between the two germline ends.

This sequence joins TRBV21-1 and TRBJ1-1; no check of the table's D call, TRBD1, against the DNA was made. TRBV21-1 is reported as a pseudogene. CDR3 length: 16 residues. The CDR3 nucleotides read TGTGCCAGCAGCTCCGGGACAGGGGGCGCGAACACTGAAGCTTTCTTT. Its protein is CASSSGTGGANTEAFF.

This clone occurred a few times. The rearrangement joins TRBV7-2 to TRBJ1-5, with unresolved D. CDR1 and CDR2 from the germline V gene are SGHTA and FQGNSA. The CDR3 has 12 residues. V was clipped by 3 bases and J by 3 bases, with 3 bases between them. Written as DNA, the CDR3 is TGTGCCAGCAGCTTTAACAATCAGCCCCAGCATTTT. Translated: CASSFNNQPQHF.

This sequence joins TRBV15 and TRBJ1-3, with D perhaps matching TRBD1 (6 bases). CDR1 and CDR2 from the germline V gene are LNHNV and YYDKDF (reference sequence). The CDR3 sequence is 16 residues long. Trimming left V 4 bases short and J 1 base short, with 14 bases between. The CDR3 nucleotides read TGTGCCACCAGCACACTCAGACAGGCTTCTGGAAACACCATATATTTT. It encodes CATSTLRQASGNTIYF.

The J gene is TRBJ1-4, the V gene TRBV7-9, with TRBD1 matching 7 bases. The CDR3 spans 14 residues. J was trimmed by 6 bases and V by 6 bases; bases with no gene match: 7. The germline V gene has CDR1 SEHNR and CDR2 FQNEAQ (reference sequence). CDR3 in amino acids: CASRRQGSDEKLFF. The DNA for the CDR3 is TGTGCCAGCAGGCGACAGGGCAGCGATGAAAAACTGTTTTTT.

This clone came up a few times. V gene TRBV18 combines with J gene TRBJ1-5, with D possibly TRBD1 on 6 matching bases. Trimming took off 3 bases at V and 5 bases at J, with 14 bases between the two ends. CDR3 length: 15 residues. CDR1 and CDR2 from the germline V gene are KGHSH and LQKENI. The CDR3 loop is CASSPPTGQHQPQHF. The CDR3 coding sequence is TGTGCCAGCTCACCCCCAACAGGGCAGCATCAGCCCCAGCATTTT.

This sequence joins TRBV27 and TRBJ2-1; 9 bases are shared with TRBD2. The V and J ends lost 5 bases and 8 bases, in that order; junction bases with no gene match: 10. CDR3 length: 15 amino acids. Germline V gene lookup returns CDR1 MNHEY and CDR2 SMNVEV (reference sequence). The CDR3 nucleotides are TGTGCCAGCAGTCCAGGGACTAGCCGGTTCTATGAGCAGTTCTTC. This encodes CASSPGTSRFYEQFF.

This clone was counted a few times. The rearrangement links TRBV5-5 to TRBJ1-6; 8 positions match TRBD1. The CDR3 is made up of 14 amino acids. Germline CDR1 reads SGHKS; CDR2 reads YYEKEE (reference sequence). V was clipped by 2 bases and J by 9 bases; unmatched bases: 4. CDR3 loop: CASSFGTGTSPLHF. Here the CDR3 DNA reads TGTGCCAGCAGCTTCGGGACAGGAACTTCACCCCTCCACTTT.

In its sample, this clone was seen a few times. Here the CDR3 reads CASGLGIGDKAFF. The CDR3, as DNA: TGTGCTAGTGGTTTGGGAATAGGGGACAAAGCTTTCTTT. The V call is TRBV12-5, the J call TRBJ1-1, with D maybe TRBD1 (6 bases). Germline V lookup: CDR1 LGHNT, CDR2 FRNRAP. CDR3 length: 13 amino acids. Trimming removed 1 base from V and 9 bases from J, with 12 bases in between.

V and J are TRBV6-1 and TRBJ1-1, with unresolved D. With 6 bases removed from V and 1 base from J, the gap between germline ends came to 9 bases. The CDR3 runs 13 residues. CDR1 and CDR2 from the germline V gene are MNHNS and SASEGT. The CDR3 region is CASRTKGNTEAFF. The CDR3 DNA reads TGTGCCAGCAGAACCAAAGGGAACACTGAAGCTTTCTTT.

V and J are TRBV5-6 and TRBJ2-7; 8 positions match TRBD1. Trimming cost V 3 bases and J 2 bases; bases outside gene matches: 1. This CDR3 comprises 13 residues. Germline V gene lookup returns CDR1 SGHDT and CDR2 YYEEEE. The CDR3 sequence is CASSSTGAYEQYV. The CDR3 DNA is TGTGCCAGCAGCTCGACAGGGGCCTACGAGCAGTACGTC.

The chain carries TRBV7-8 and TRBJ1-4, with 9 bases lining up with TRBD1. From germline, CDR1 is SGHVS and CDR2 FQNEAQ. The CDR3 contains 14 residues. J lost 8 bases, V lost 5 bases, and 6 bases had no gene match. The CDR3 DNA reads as TGTGCCAGCAGCAACGACAGGGGGGCCGAAAAACTGTTTTTT. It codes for CASSNDRGAEKLFF.

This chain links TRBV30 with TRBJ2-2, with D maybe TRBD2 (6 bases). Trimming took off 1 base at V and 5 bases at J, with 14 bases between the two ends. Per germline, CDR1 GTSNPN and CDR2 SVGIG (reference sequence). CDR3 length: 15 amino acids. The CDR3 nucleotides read TGTGCCTGGAGTGGGGGACTCCGGATAACCGGGGAGCTGTTTTTT. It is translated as CAWSGGLRITGELFF.

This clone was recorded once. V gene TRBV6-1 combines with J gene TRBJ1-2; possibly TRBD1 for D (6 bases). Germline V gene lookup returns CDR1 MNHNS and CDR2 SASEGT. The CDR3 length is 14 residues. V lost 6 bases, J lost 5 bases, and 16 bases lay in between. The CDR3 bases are TGTGCCAGCAGCCTGGAGGCAGGGGTTTATGGCTACACCTTC. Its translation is CASSLEAGVYGYTF.

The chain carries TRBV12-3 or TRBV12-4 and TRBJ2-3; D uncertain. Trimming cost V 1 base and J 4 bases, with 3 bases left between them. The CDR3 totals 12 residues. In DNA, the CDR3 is TGTGCCAGCAGTTTAGTGTCAGATACGCAGTATTTT. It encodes CASSLVSDTQYF.

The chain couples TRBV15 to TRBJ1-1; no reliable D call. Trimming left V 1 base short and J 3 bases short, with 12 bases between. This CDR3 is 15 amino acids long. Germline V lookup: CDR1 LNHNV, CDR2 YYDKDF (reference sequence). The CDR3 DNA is TGTGCCACCAGCAGAGTACTCCCCTGGGACACTGAAGCTTTCTTT. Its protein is CATSRVLPWDTEAFF.

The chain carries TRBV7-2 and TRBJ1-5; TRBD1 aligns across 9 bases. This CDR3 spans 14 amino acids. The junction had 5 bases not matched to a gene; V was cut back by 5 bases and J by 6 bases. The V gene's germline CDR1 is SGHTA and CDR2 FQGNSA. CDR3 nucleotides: TGTGCCAGCAGCACAACAGGGGGCGGTCAGCCCCAGCATTTT. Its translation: CASSTTGGGQPQHF.

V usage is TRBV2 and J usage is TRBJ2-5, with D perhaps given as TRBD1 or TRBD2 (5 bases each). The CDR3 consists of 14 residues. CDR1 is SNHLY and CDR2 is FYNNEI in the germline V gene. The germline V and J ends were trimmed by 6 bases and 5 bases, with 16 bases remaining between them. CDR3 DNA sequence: TGTGCCAGCAGACAGGCCCTGGGACGGGAGACCCAGTACTTC. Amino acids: CASRQALGRETQYF.

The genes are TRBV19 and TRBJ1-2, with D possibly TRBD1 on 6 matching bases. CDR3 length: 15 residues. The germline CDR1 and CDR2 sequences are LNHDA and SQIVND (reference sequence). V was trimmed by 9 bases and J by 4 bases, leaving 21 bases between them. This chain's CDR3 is CASASTGLSTYGYTF. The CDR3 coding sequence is TGTGCCAGCGCGTCAACAGGGCTTTCTACCTATGGCTACACCTTC.

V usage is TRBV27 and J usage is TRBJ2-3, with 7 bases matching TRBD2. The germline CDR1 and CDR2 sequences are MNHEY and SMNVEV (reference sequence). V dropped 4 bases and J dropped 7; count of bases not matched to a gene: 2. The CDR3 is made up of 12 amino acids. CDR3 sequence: CASSSTSYTQYF. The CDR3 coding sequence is TGTGCCAGCAGTTCGACTAGCTATACGCAGTATTTT.

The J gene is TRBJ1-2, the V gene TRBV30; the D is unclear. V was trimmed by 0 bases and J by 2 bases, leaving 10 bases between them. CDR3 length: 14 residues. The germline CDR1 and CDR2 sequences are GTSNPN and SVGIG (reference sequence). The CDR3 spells CAWSVLAGNYGYTF. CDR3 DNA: TGTGCCTGGAGTGTACTGGCAGGAAACTATGGCTACACCTTC.

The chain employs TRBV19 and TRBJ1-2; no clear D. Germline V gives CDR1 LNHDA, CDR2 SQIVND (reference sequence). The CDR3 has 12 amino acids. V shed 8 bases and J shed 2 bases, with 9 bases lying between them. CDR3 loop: CASWSPNYGYTF. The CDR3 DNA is TGTGCCAGTTGGAGCCCCAACTATGGCTACACCTTC.

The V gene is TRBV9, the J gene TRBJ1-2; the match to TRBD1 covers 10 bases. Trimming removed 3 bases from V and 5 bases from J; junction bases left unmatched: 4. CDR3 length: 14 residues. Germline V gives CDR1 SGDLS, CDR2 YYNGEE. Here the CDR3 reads CASSEVGQGYGYTF. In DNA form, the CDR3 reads TGTGCCAGCAGCGAGGTGGGACAGGGGTATGGCTACACCTTC. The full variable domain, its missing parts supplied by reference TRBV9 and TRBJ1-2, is DSGVTQTPKHLITATGQRVTLRCSPRSGDLSVYWYQQSLDQGLQFLIQYYNGEERAKGNILERFSAQQFPDLHSELNLSSLELGDSALYFCASSEVGQGYGYTFGSGTRLTVV.

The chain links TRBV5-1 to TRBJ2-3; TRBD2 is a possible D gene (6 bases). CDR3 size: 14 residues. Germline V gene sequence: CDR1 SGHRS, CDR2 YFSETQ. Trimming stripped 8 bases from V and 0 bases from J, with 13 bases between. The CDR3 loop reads CASSPGTSTDTQYF. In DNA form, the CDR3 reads TGCGCCAGTTCCCCCGGGACTAGCACAGATACGCAGTATTTT.

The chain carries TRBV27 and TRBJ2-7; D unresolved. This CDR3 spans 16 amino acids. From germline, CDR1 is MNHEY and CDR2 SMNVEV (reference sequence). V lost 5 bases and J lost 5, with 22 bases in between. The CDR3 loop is CASSRPPGKPLNEQYF. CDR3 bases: TGTGCCAGCAGTAGGCCTCCTGGAAAGCCCCTCAACGAGCAGTACTTC.